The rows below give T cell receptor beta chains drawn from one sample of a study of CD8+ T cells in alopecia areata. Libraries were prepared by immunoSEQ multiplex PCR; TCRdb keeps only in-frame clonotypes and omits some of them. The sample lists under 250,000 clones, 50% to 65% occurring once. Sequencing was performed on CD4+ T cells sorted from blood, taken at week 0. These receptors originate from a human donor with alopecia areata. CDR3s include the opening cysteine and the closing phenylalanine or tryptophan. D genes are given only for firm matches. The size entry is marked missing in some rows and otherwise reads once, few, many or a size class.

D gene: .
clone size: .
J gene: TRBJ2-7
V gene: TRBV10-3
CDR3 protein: CACGGSSYEQYF
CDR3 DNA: TGTGCCTGTGGGGGCAGCTCCTACGAGCAGTACTTC

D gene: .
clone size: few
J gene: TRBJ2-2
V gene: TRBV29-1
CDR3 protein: CSVSARRELFF
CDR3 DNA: TGCAGCGTTAGTGCGAGGAGGGAGCTGTTTTTT

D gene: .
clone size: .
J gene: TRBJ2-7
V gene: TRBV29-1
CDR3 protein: CSVGGNSYEQYF
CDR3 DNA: TGCAGCGTTGGGGGCAACTCCTACGAGCAGTACTTC

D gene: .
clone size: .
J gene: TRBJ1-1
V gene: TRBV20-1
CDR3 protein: CSGLTNTEAFF
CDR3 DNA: TGCAGTGGCCTTACGAACACTGAAGCTTTCTTT

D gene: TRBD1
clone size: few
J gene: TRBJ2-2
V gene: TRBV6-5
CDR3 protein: CASSYGRTGSPGELFF
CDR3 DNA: TGTGCCAGCAGTTATGGGAGGACAGGGTCGCCCGGGGAGCTGTTTTTT

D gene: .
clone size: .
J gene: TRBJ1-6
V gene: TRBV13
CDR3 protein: CASSLTYSAPQKANSPLHF
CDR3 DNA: TGTGCCAGCAGCTTAACCTATTCCGCCCCGCAAAAGGCAAATTCACCCCTCCACTTT

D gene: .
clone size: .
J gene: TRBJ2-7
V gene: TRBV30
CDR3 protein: CAWKREIGVYEQYF
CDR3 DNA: TGTGCCTGGAAAAGGGAAATAGGGGTTTACGAGCAGTACTTC

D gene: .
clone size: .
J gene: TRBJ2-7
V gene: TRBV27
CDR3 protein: CASSGSRSPSYEQYF
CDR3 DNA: TGTGCCAGCAGTGGCTCTCGGTCCCCGTCCTACGAGCAGTACTTC

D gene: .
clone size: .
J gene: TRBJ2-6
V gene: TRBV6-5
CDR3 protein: CASTGRGANVLTF
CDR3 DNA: TGTGCCAGTACAGGGAGAGGGGCCAACGTCCTGACTTTC

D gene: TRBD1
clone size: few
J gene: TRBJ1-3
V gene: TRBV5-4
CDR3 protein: CASSLDRAGNTIYF
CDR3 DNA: TGTGCCAGCAGCTTAGACAGGGCTGGAAACACCATATATTTT

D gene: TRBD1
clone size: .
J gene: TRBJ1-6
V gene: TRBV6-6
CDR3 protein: CASTPDRGPLHF
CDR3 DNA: TGTGCCAGCACCCCCGACAGGGGGCCCCTCCACTTT

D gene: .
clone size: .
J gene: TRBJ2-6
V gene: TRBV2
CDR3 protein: CASTELRNSGANVLTF
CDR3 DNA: TGTGCCAGCACTGAACTCCGGAACTCTGGGGCCAACGTCCTGACTTTC

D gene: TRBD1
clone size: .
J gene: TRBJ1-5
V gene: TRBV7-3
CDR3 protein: CASSQYDRGRSLGNQPQHF
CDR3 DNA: TGTGCCAGCAGCCAGTACGACAGGGGGAGATCTCTTGGCAATCAGCCCCAGCATTTT

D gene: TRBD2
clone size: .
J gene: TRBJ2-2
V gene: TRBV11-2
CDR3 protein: CASRSEGGLGKTGELFF
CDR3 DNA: TGTGCCAGCAGATCAGAGGGAGGACTAGGGAAGACCGGGGAGCTGTTTTTT

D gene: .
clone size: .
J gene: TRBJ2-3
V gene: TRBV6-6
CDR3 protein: CASAGFGTDTQYF
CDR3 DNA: TGTGCCAGCGCGGGATTTGGCACAGATACGCAGTATTTT

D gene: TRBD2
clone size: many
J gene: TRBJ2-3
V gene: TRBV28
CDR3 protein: CASSLAGGPLDTQYF
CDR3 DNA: TGTGCCAGCAGCTTAGCGGGGGGGCCCCTGGATACGCAGTATTTT

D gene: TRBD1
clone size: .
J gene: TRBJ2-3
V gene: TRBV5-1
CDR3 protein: CASSWGQGAPDTQYF
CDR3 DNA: TGCGCCAGCAGCTGGGGACAGGGGGCTCCAGATACGCAGTATTTT

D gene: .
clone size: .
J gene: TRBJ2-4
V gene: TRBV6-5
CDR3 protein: CASRDPLLGGIQYF
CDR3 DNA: TGTGCCAGCAGGGATCCGTTGTTAGGGGGCATTCAGTACTTC

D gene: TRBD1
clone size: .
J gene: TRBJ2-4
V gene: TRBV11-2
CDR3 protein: CASSSGTVKNIQYF
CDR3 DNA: TGTGCCAGCAGCTCCGGGACAGTTAAAAACATTCAGTACTTC

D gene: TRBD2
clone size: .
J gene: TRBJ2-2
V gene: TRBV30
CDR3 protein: CAWSGLAGGSGELFF
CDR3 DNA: TGTGCCTGGAGTGGGCTAGCGGGAGGATCCGGGGAGCTGTTTTTT

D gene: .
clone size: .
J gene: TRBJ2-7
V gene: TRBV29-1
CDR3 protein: CSVRFDPAHTYEQYF
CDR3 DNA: TGCAGCGTCCGGTTTGACCCAGCCCATACCTACGAGCAGTACTTC

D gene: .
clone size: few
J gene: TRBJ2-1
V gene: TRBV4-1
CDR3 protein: CASSRGHEQFF
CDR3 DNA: TGCGCCAGCAGCAGAGGTCATGAGCAGTTCTTC

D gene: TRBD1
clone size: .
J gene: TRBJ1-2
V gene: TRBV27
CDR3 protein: CASSTTGARGGYTF
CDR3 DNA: TGTGCCAGCAGTACCACAGGGGCCAGGGGTGGCTACACCTTC

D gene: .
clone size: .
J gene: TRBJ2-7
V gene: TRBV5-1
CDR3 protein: CASSLGTGRTYEQYF
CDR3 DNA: TGCGCCAGCAGCTTGGGAACAGGGCGGACCTACGAGCAGTACTTC

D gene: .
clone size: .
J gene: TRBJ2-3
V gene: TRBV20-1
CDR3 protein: CSAKTDTQYF
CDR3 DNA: TGCAGTGCTAAAACAGATACGCAGTATTTT

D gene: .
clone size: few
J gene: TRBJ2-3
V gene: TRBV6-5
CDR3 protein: CASNRDFDTDTQYF
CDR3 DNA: TGTGCCAGCAATCGGGACTTCGACACAGATACGCAGTATTTT

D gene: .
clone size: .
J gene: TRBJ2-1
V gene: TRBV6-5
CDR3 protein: CASSPPGRSYNEQFF
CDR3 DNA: TGTGCCAGCAGTCCTCCCGGGAGAAGCTACAATGAGCAGTTCTTC

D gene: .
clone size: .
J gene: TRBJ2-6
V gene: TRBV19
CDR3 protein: CASSREARANVLTF
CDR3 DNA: TGTGCCAGTAGCAGGGAGGCTCGGGCCAACGTCCTGACTTTC